Below, 27 T cell receptor beta chains from the same sample are listed, as sequenced in a study of cytomegalovirus exposure and HLA in healthy donors. It was with 60 Vbeta and 13 Jbeta primers that the PCR ran. Repertoires were generated with immunoSEQ multiplex PCR, while TCRdb's copy carries only in-frame clones and drops some. In the table there are approximately 140,000 clones, approximately 71% of which are singletons. The sequenced material came from PBMCs. These receptor sequences come from a woman aged 50 to 60 in good health and CMV-seronegative.

In its sample, this clone was seen once. The chain couples TRBV13 to TRBJ2-7; 7 bases map to TRBD1. The germline V gene has CDR1 PRHDT and CDR2 FYEKMQ (reference sequence). The CDR3 sequence is 14 residues long. Trimming removed 5 bases from V and 2 bases from J; junction bases left unmatched: 6. CDR3 bases: TGTGCCAGCAGCCCACAGGGGTCCACCTACGAGCAGTACTTC. This codes for CASSPQGSTYEQYF.

V gene TRBV29-1 combines with J gene TRBJ2-6, with TRBD2 as a possible D gene (5 bases). V was cut by 3 bases and J by 4 bases, with 10 bases left in between. The CDR3 contains 14 residues. The germline V gene encodes CDR1 SQVTM and CDR2 ANQGSEA. The CDR3 DNA reads TGCAGCGTTGACGGGGTCACGGGGGCCAACGTCCTGACTTTC. This translates into CSVDGVTGANVLTF. Together with reference TRBV29-1 and TRBJ2-6, the CDR3 gives the full variable domain: SAVISQKPSRDICQRGTSLTIQCQVDSQVTMMFWYRQQPGQSLTLIATANQGSEATYESGFVIDKFPISRPNLTFSTLTVSNMSPEDSSIYLCSVDGVTGANVLTFGAGSRLTVL.

V gene TRBV7-8 combines with J gene TRBJ1-1; possibly TRBD1 for D (5 bases). This CDR3 is built from 15 residues. The germline V and J ends were trimmed by 3 bases and 3 bases, with 14 bases remaining between them. CDR1 and CDR2 (germline): SGHVS, FQNEAQ. The CDR3 DNA reads TGTGCCAGCAGCTTCGAACAGGACGTTTACACTGAAGCTTTCTTT. It yields the protein CASSFEQDVYTEAFF.

The chain couples TRBV28 to TRBJ2-2, with D possibly being TRBD1 (6 bases). The CDR3 is 15 residues long. CDR1 is MDHEN and CDR2 is SYDVKM in the germline V gene. V was pared by 3 bases and J by 3 bases, with 11 bases between. The CDR3 sequence is CASSLAGADTGELFF. In DNA form, the CDR3 reads TGTGCCAGCAGTTTGGCAGGGGCGGACACCGGGGAGCTGTTTTTT. The full variable domain, with the rest looked up from reference TRBV28 and TRBJ2-2, is DVKVTQSSRYLVKRTGEKVFLECVQDMDHENMFWYRQDPGLGLRLIYFSYDVKMKEKGDIPEGYSVSREKKERFSLILESASTNQTSMYLCASSLAGADTGELFFGEGSRLTVL.

The chain couples TRBV4-1 to TRBJ2-1; 7 bases are a match to TRBD2. The length of the CDR3 is 13 residues. Trimming at V came to 3 bases and at J to 6 bases, leaving 2 bases not matched to a gene. Looked up from germline, CDR1 is MGHRA and CDR2 is YSYEKL. The CDR3 DNA reads as TGCGCCAGCAGCCAGGGGACTACCAATGAGCAGTTCTTC. As protein: CASSQGTTNEQFF.

The V gene is TRBV6-1, the J gene TRBJ2-1; 15 bases are a match to TRBD2. CDR3 length: 16 residues. In germline, CDR1 is MNHNS, CDR2 SASEGT. J was trimmed by 7 bases and V by 3 bases; bases with no gene match: 4. In DNA form, the CDR3 reads TGTGCCAGCAGTGATTGGGGGACTAGCGGGGGGAATGAGCAGTTCTTC. Translated: CASSDWGTSGGNEQFF.

The rearrangement links TRBV20-1 to TRBJ1-2; D call uncertain. Germline V gene lookup returns CDR1 DFQATT and CDR2 SNEGSKA (reference sequence). Between the trimmed V and J ends, which lost 2 bases and 11 bases, there was a span of 12 bases. CDR3 length: 11 residues. DNA of the CDR3: TGCAGTGCTAGACCCTCCGCTAGTTACACCTTC. It encodes CSARPSASYTF.

The chain combines TRBV2 with TRBJ2-5; a possible D gene is TRBD2 (6 bases). This CDR3 spans 15 amino acids. Trimming removed 2 bases at V and 0 bases at J, with 10 bases between. In germline, CDR1 is SNHLY, CDR2 FYNNEI. CDR3 nucleotide sequence: TGTGCCAGCAGTGAACGGGACTGGTACCAAGAGACCCAGTACTTC. The encoded protein is CASSERDWYQETQYF.

The rearrangement links TRBV30 to TRBJ1-1, with unresolved D. Between the trimmed V and J ends, which lost 1 base and 1 base, there was a span of 13 bases. This CDR3 is 15 amino acids long. Germline CDR1 GTSNPN, CDR2 SVGIG (reference sequence). CDR3: CAWSESGVGNTEAFF. As DNA, the CDR3 is TGTGCCTGGAGTGAGAGCGGGGTCGGGAACACTGAAGCTTTCTTT.

The chain employs TRBV2 and TRBJ2-3; 8 positions match TRBD2. This CDR3 is 14 amino acids long. Germline CDR1 is SNHLY and CDR2 is FYNNEI. The V and J ends lost 5 bases and 5 bases, in that order; junction bases with no gene match: 6. This CDR3 reads CASSLLAEKDTQYF. Here the CDR3 DNA reads TGTGCCAGCAGTCTACTAGCGGAGAAAGATACGCAGTATTTT.

This rearrangement joins TRBV19 to TRBJ1-1; 7 bases are a match to TRBD1. Losses at the gene ends were 8 bases for V and 1 base for J; bases not matched to a gene: 7. CDR1 LNHDA and CDR2 SQIVND come from the germline V gene (reference sequence). This CDR3 spans 14 amino acids. The CDR3 reads CASALGTANTEAFF. In DNA, the CDR3 is TGTGCCAGTGCATTGGGGACAGCGAACACTGAAGCTTTCTTT.

V is TRBV18 and J is TRBJ1-4; D is possibly TRBD1 (6 bases). The ends were cut back, 6 bases at V and 2 bases at J, with 10 bases in the middle. CDR3 length equals 14 residues. Germline assignment: CDR1 KGHSH and CDR2 LQKENI. The CDR3 DNA sequence: TGTGCCAGCTCCCAGGGGCGGACTAATGAAAAACTGTTTTTT. This codes for CASSQGRTNEKLFF.

The V and J genes are TRBV7-9 and TRBJ2-1; 13 nucleotides agree with TRBD2. V dropped 5 bases and J dropped 0; count of bases not matched to a gene: 7. The CDR3 sequence is 18 residues long. CDR1 and CDR2 (germline): SEHNR, FQNEAQ (reference sequence). CDR3 DNA sequence: TGTGCCAGCAGCCCGGGGACTAGCGGGGCCCTCTCCTACAATGAGCAGTTCTTC. Translating it yields CASSPGTSGALSYNEQFF.

The genes are TRBV27 and TRBJ2-7, with 10 bases matching TRBD1. Unmatched junction bases numbered 16, after V lost 5 bases and J lost 6 bases. Germline V gives CDR1 MNHEY, CDR2 SMNVEV (reference sequence). The CDR3 has 17 amino acids. The CDR3 is CASSHYTPGQGYGEQYF. CDR3 bases: TGTGCCAGCAGTCATTACACTCCGGGACAGGGGTACGGCGAGCAGTACTTC.

The sample holds a few counts of this clone. The chain combines TRBV20-1 with TRBJ1-1; the D is unclear. Germline V gene sequence: CDR1 DFQATT, CDR2 SNEGSKA (reference sequence). Trimming took 3 bases from V and 1 from J, leaving 3 bases between them. The CDR3 consists of 11 residues. CDR3 DNA: TGCAGTGCTAGCAAGAACACTGAAGCTTTCTTT. Translated, it gives CSASKNTEAFF.

The V and J genes are TRBV30 and TRBJ2-5, with D possibly TRBD1 on 5 matching bases. The germline V and J ends were trimmed by 3 bases and 4 bases, with 9 bases remaining between them. The length of the CDR3 is 12 residues. Germline V gene lookup returns CDR1 GTSNPN and CDR2 SVGIG (reference sequence). CDR3 in amino acids: CAWSQGAETQYF. DNA for the CDR3: TGTGCCTGGAGCCAAGGGGCAGAGACCCAGTACTTC.

The chain's CDR3 is CSALPIETQYF. For the CDR3, the DNA is TGCAGTGCTCTACCCATAGAGACCCAGTACTTC. This chain uses TRBV20-1 with TRBJ2-5; D remains unclear. The CDR3 has 11 amino acids. With 5 bases removed from V and 4 bases from J, the gap between germline ends came to 8 bases. CDR1 and CDR2 (germline): DFQATT, SNEGSKA (reference sequence).

The chain joins TRBV10-3 to TRBJ2-1, with D perhaps TRBD2 (5 bases). The germline gives CDR1 ENHRY, CDR2 SYGVKD. V lost 0 bases to trimming and J lost 5 bases, with 8 bases between them. This CDR3 spans 14 amino acids. The CDR3 sequence is CAISESKLDNEQFF. In DNA, the CDR3 is TGTGCCATCAGTGAGTCGAAACTAGACAATGAGCAGTTCTTC.

This chain connects TRBV5-1 to TRBJ2-3, with TRBD2 matching 7 bases. The CDR3 contains 15 residues. Germline V gives CDR1 SGHRS, CDR2 YFSETQ. V trimming: 0 bases; J trimming: 1 base; junction bases outside the gene matches: 2. CDR3 nucleotides: TGCGCCAGCAGCTTGGCAAGCGGGGGCACAGATACGCAGTATTTT. Its translation: CASSLASGGTDTQYF.

The chain joins TRBV5-4 to TRBJ1-1, with TRBD1 identical over 9 bases. Germline CDR1 and CDR2: SGHNT and YYREEE (reference sequence). After removal of 4 bases from V and 6 bases from J, the junction contained 10 bases not matched to a gene. The CDR3 is 15 residues long. The chain's CDR3 is CASSIPGQGNSEAFF. CDR3 bases: TGTGCCAGCAGCATACCGGGACAGGGCAATTCTGAAGCTTTCTTT. Combining the CDR3 with reference TRBV5-4 and TRBJ1-1 gives the whole variable domain ETGVTQSPTHLIKTRGQQVTLRCSSQSGHNTVSWYQQALGQGPQFIFQYYREEENGRGNFPPRFSGLQFPNYSSELNVNALELDDSALYLCASSIPGQGNSEAFFGQGTRLTVV.

V usage is TRBV28 and J usage is TRBJ1-1, with a tentative D call TRBD1 (5 bases). The CDR3 consists of 13 residues. V lost 7 bases, J lost 0 bases, and 9 bases lay in between. Per germline, CDR1 MDHEN and CDR2 SYDVKM. In nucleotides, the CDR3 is TGTGCCAGCACAGGGCCCCTGAACACTGAAGCTTTCTTT. It codes for CASTGPLNTEAFF.

This clone showed up just a few times. The chain uses TRBV25-1 and TRBJ1-4; D unclear. V was cut by 3 bases and J by 7 bases, with 3 bases left in between. CDR3 length: 11 amino acids. Per the germline V gene, CDR1 is MGHDK and CDR2 is SYGVNS. The CDR3 reads CASSDSEKLFF. In DNA form, the CDR3 reads TGTGCCAGCAGTGACAGTGAAAAACTGTTTTTT. The full variable domain, completed using reference TRBV25-1 and TRBJ1-4, is EADIYQTPRYLVIGTGKKITLECSQTMGHDKMYWYQQDPGMELHLIHYSYGVNSTEKGDLSSESTVSRIRTEHFPLTLESARPSHTSQYLCASSDSEKLFFGSGTQLSVL.

This clone was observed a handful of times. Other DNA sequences within the sample encode an identical CDR3. The V call is TRBV11-2, the J call TRBJ1-4; D is ambiguous. Germline V gives CDR1 SGHAT, CDR2 FQNNGV. CDR3 length: 14 residues. Trimming left V 2 bases short and J 4 bases short, with 8 bases between. The chain's CDR3 is CASSLRGVNEKLFF. The CDR3 region has the DNA TGTGCCAGCAGCTTACGGGGAGTTAATGAAAAACTGTTTTTT.

The chain recombines TRBV6-5 with TRBJ1-5, with D perhaps matching TRBD1 (5 bases). This CDR3 comprises 13 residues. V lost 4 bases and J lost 6, with 10 bases in between. Germline values: CDR1 MNHEY, CDR2 SVGAGI. The CDR3 DNA reads TGTGCCAGCAGTTTGACCCAGGGTCAGCCCCAGCATTTT. The encoded protein is CASSLTQGQPQHF.

V and J are TRBV5-8 and TRBJ2-1, with no clear D. The CDR3 is made up of 12 amino acids. Trimming took off 1 base at V and 6 bases at J, with 5 bases between the two ends. Germline assignment: CDR1 SGHTS and CDR2 YDEGEE. CDR3 in DNA: TGTGCCAGCAGCTTGTTAATCAATGAGCAGTTCTTC. This sequence encodes CASSLLINEQFF.

V gene TRBV9 combines with J gene TRBJ1-2; 8 nucleotides agree with TRBD1. Per germline, CDR1 SGDLS and CDR2 YYNGEE. The length of the CDR3 is 16 residues. Trimming took 3 bases from V and 1 from J; bases not matched to a gene: 8. CDR3 sequence: CASSEPGTGYNYGYTF. CDR3 nucleotide sequence: TGTGCCAGCAGCGAACCTGGGACAGGCTATAACTATGGCTACACCTTC.

The chain combines TRBV11-2 with TRBJ2-7, with a weak D call TRBD1 (6 bases). The CDR3 has 12 residues. Germline V gives CDR1 SGHAT, CDR2 FQNNGV. V lost 5 bases and J lost 5, with 10 bases in between. The CDR3 reads CASSPGADEQYF. CDR3 nucleotide sequence: TGTGCCAGCAGCCCAGGGGCAGACGAGCAGTACTTC.